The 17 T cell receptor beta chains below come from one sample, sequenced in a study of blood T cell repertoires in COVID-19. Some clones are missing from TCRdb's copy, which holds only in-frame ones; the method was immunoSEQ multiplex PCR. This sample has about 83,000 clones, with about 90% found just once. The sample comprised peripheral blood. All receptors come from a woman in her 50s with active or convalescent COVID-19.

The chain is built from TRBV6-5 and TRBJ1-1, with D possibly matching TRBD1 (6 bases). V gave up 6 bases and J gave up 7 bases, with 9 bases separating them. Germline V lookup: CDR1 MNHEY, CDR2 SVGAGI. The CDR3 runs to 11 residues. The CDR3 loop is CASRGGIEAFF. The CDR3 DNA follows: TGTGCCAGCAGAGGGGGAATTGAAGCTTTCTTT.

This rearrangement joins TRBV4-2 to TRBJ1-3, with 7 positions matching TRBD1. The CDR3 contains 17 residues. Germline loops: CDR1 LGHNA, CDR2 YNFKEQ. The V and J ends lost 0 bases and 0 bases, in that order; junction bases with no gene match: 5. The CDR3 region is CASSQERYRGSGNTIYF. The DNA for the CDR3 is TGTGCCAGCAGCCAAGAACGTTACAGGGGCTCTGGAAACACCATATATTTT.

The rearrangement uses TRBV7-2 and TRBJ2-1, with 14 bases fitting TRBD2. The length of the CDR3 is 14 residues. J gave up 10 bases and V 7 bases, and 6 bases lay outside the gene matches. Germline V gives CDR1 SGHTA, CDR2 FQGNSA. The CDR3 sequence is CASIAGLAGAEQFF. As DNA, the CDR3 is TGTGCCAGCATCGCGGGACTAGCGGGGGCAGAGCAGTTCTTC.

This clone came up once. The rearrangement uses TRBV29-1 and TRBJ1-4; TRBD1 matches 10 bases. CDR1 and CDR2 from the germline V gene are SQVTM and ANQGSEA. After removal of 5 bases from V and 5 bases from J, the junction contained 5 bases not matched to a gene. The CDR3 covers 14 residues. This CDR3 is CSVFGQGGNEKLFF. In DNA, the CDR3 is TGCAGCGTTTTCGGACAGGGGGGAAATGAAAAACTGTTTTTT.

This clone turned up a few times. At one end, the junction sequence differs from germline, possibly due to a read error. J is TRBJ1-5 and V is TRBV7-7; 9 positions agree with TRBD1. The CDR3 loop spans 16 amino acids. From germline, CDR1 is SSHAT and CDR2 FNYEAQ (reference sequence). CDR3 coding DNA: TGTGCTAGCAGCTTAGCGGTCAGGGACAGGGAGGCGCCCCAGCATTTT. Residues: CASSLAVRDREAPQHF.

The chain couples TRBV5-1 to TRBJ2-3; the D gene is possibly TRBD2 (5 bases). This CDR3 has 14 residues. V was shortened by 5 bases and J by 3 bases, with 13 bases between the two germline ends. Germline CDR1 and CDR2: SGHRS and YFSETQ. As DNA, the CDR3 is TGCGCCAGCAGGGTTGGGCCGGGGACAGATACGCAGTATTTT. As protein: CASRVGPGTDTQYF.

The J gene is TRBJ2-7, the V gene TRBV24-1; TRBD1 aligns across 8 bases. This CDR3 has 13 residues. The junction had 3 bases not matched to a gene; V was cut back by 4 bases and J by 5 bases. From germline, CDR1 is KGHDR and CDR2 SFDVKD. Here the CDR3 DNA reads TGTGCCACCAGTGACCCGGGACAGGACGAGCAGTACTTC. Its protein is CATSDPGQDEQYF.

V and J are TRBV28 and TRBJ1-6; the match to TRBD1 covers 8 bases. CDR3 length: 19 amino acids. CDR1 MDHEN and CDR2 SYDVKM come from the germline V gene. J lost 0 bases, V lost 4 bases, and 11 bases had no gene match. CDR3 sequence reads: CASSSSTRTGISYNSPLHF. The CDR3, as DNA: TGTGCCAGCAGTTCCTCTACCCGGACAGGGATCTCCTATAATTCACCCCTCCACTTT.

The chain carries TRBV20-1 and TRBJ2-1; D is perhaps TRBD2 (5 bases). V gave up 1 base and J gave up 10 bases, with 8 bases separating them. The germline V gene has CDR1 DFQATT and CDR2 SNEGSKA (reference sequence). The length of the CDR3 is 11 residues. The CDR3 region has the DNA TGCAGTGCTAGAGGAGGGTACGAGCAGTTCTTC. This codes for CSARGGYEQFF.

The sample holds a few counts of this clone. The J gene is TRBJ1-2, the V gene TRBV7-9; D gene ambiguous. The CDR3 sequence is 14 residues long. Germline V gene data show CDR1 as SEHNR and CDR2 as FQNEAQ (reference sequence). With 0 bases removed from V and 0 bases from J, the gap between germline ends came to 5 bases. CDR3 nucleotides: TGTGCCAGCAGCTTAGCCCTCTCTAACTATGGCTACACCTTC. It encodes CASSLALSNYGYTF.

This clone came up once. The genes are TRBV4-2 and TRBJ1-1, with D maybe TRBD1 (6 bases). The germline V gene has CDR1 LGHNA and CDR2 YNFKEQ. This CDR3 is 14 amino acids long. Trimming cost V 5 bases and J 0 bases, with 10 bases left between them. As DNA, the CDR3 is TGTGCCAGCAGCTCGGACAGTTTGAACACTGAAGCTTTCTTT. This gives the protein CASSSDSLNTEAFF.

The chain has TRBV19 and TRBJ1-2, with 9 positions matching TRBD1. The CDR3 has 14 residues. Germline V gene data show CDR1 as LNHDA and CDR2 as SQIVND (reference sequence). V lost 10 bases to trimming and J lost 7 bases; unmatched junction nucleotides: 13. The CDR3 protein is CATSVQGAKVGYTF. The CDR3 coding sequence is TGTGCCACCTCGGTACAGGGGGCGAAGGTTGGCTACACCTTC.

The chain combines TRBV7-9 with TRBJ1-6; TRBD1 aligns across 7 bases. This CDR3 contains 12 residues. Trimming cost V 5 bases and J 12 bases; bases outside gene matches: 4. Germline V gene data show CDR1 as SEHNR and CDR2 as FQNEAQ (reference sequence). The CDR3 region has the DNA TGTGCCAGCAGCCTACAGGGGAGACCCCTCCACTTT. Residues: CASSLQGRPLHF.

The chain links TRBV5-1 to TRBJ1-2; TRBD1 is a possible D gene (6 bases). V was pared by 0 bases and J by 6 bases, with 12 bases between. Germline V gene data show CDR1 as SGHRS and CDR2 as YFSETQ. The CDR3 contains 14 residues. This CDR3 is CASSLAGALDGYTF. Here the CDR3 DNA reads TGCGCCAGCAGCTTGGCAGGGGCCCTAGATGGCTACACCTTC.

CDR3 DNA sequence: TGCAGCGTCCCCGCTACAGGGTGGAGTGGAGATACGCAGTATTTT. The encoded protein is CSVPATGWSGDTQYF. J is TRBJ2-3 and V is TRBV29-1, with a weak D call TRBD1 (6 bases). The CDR3 runs to 15 residues. V shed 6 bases and J shed 5 bases, with 21 bases lying between them. Germline assignment: CDR1 SQVTM and CDR2 ANQGSEA.

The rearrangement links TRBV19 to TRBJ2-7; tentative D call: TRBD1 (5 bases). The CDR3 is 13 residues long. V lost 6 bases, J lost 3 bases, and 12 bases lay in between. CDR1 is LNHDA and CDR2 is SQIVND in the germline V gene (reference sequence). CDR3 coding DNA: TGTGCCAGTAGCATTGGACAAGACTACGAGCAGTACTTC. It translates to CASSIGQDYEQYF.

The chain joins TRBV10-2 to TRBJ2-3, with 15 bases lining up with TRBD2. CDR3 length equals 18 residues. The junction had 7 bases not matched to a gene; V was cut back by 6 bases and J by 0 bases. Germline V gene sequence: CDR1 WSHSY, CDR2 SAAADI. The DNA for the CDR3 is TGCGCCAGCAGGGCCGGGACTAGCGGGGGGTCTAGCACAGATACGCAGTATTTT. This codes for CASRAGTSGGSSTDTQYF.